This T cell receptor (beta chain) was recovered during a study of a mutant IDH1 vaccine in newly diagnosed glioma. Generated by immunoSEQ multiplex PCR, the TCRdb table keeps only in-frame clones and is missing some. The data show around 85,000 clones, about 82% seen once. As to time point: week 23, last vaccination. Doses comprised 300 ug of mutant IDH1 20-mer peptide each, plus topical imiquimod. About this clone itself: Its antigen is undetermined.

From germline, CDR1 is LGHNA and CDR2 YNFKEQ. V was clipped by 4 bases and J by 2 bases, with 16 bases between them. The CDR3 consists of 16 residues. This chain uses TRBV4-2 with TRBJ2-3; weak D call: TRBD2 (6 bases). This receptor was obtained from a man aged 25 to 40 with glioma. Some clones in this sample may be carry-over from other donors' samples. The starting material was PBMCs, obtained from a glioma patient whose treatment included an IDH1 peptide vaccine. The CDR3 coding sequence is TGTGCCAGCAGCCCACTCGGGGTAGCGGACACAGATACGCAGTATTTT. Translated, it gives CASSPLGVADTDTQYF.